The entry below gives a single TCR beta chain sequence along with its context. The source of the sample is a study of human T cells and chemical hapten exposure. Time point meaning: pre-sensitization, week 0. Described treatment: therapeutic diphenylcyclopropenone sensitization with weekly scalp DPC. CDR1 is WSHSY and CDR2 is SAAADI in the germline V gene. CDR3 length equals 16 residues. Trimming removed 5 bases from V and 1 base from J; junction bases left unmatched: 6. TCRdb re-derived calls from the RACE reads in MiXCR, one entry per CDR3 protein. The sample carries 62,000 or so distinct CDR3 sequences, roughly 9.8% recorded once.

The sequencing used whole blood, collected in connection with sensitization to the hapten diphenylcyclopropenone (DPC). The chain uses TRBV10-2 and TRBJ2-2; 8 bases line up with TRBD1. The sequence was collected from a woman aged 45-59 years with alopecia areata. Some clones in this sample may be carry-over from other donors' samples. DNA of the CDR3: TGCGCCAGCAGTCCTTCCGGACAGGGGAACACCGGGGAGCTGTTTTTT. This sequence encodes CASSPSGQGNTGELFF.